This T cell receptor beta chain comes out of a study of blood T cell repertoires in COVID-19. Background on the study: Specimens from acute and convalescent COVID-19 originated in the United States, Italy and Spain. T cells, B-cell-depleted T cells, or PBMCs provided the cDNA or gDNA that served as material.

This CDR3 is 17 amino acids long. Germline CDR1 reads GTSNPN; CDR2 reads SVGIG (reference sequence). V was clipped by 7 bases and J by 0 bases; unmatched bases: 10. Study processing details: Reference gene primer amplification gave estimated nucleated cell counts. Here immunoSEQ multiplex PCR was the method, and the copy in TCRdb shows in-frame clones only, minus some. V and J calls and clone size are copied from that table; D and trimming were computed from the DNA. The sample lists 150,000 to 200,000 clones; about 88% were seen once. The chain recombines TRBV30 with TRBJ2-1; 12 nucleotides align to TRBD2. This TCR was sampled from a man aged 55 to 70 with active or convalescent COVID-19. Input material: peripheral blood. CDR3 coding DNA: TGTGCCTCATTAACTAGCGGGAGGCTGAGCTCCTACAATGAGCAGTTCTTC. Residues: CASLTSGRLSSYNEQFF.